This record concerns one T cell receptor beta chain sequence. Antigen: not known. Sequencing was performed with immunoSEQ multiplex PCR; in TCRdb, only in-frame clones are kept and a portion is missing. This sample yields about 360,000 clones, of which around 67% are seen a single time; 10% belongs to the top ten. The data are from a study of shared clonotypes between healthy human individuals. Study-wide findings and caveats: The study generally estimated greater richness for naive than memory subsets. Non-shared clonotypes showed lower generation probabilities than clonotypes common to all four donors.

The sequence was obtained from a man in his thirties or forties in good health. Sequenced: memory CD4+ T cells sorted from blood. Stated subset: CD45RA-negative fraction.

CDR3 residues: CASNLGEDTQYF. The CDR3 nucleotides are TGTGCCAGCAACCTGGGGGAAGATACGCAGTATTTT. This chain uses TRBV7-9 with TRBJ2-3; either TRBD1 or TRBD2 may fit D (5 bases each). Germline values: CDR1 SEHNR, CDR2 FQNEAQ (reference sequence). V shed 7 bases and J shed 5 bases, with 10 bases lying between them. This CDR3 spans 12 amino acids.